The rows below give T cell receptor beta chains drawn from one sample of a study of shared clonotypes between healthy human individuals. The assay was immunoSEQ multiplex PCR, and TCRdb's table has in-frame clones only and misses some. There are fewer than 400,000 clones in the sample; roughly 70% occur only once, and 10% to 13% lies in the top ten. Sequences were obtained from memory CD4+ T cells sorted from blood. These receptors all come from a man aged 25-45 years in good health. CDR3s include the opening cysteine and the closing phenylalanine or tryptophan. D genes are given only for firm matches. Clone size is shown for a subset of rows, as once, few, many or a class of expanded clone.

d_gene: TRBD2
abundance: -
v_gene: TRBV5-1
j_gene: TRBJ2-1
CDR3aa: CASSSHSGTYNEQFF
CDR3nt: TGCGCCAGCAGCTCTCATAGCGGGACCTACAATGAGCAGTTCTTC

d_gene: -
abundance: -
v_gene: TRBV2
j_gene: TRBJ2-7
CDR3aa: CASSESPQGEQYF
CDR3nt: TGTGCCAGCAGTGAATCCCCGCAGGGGGAGCAGTACTTC

d_gene: -
abundance: -
v_gene: TRBV6-5
j_gene: TRBJ2-7
CDR3aa: CASSYVRDSSYEQYF
CDR3nt: TGTGCCAGCAGTTACGTTAGGGATTCCTCCTACGAGCAGTACTTC

d_gene: TRBD2
abundance: many
v_gene: TRBV28
j_gene: TRBJ2-3
CDR3aa: CASSRGLAGPDTQYF
CDR3nt: TGTGCCAGCAGTCGAGGACTAGCGGGACCCGATACGCAGTATTTT

d_gene: -
abundance: many
v_gene: TRBV19
j_gene: TRBJ1-1
CDR3aa: CASRPSRRNTEAFF
CDR3nt: TGTGCCAGCCGCCCGAGCAGGCGGAACACTGAAGCTTTCTTT

d_gene: TRBD2
abundance: once
v_gene: TRBV4-3
j_gene: TRBJ2-3
CDR3aa: CASSLLAGEGYADTQYF
CDR3nt: TGCGCCAGCAGCCTTCTAGCGGGAGAGGGGTACGCAGATACGCAGTATTTT

d_gene: -
abundance: -
v_gene: TRBV30
j_gene: TRBJ1-5
CDR3aa: CAWSVRGAGSNQPQHF
CDR3nt: TGTGCCTGGAGTGTACGCGGGGCGGGTAGCAATCAGCCCCAGCATTTT

d_gene: TRBD1
abundance: -
v_gene: TRBV11-2
j_gene: TRBJ2-5
CDR3aa: CASSTRTGGTRATQYF
CDR3nt: TGTGCCAGCAGCACCAGGACAGGGGGGACGCGGGCGACCCAGTACTTC

d_gene: -
abundance: -
v_gene: TRBV29-1
j_gene: TRBJ2-4
CDR3aa: CSVKGTGLKNIQYF
CDR3nt: TGCAGCGTTAAAGGCACGGGACTGAAAAACATTCAGTACTTC

d_gene: -
abundance: -
v_gene: TRBV7-9
j_gene: TRBJ2-1
CDR3aa: CASSLSGPLQFF
CDR3nt: TGTGCCAGCAGCTTGTCGGGGCCCTTGCAGTTCTTC